This is a list of T cell receptor beta chains from one sample in a study of molecular identifiers for immune sequencing clone quantification. Using its own MiXCR run on the PCR reads, TCRdb lists one record per CDR3 protein. The sample has around 480,000 distinct CDR3 sequences; about 22% are singletons. The sequenced material came from naive CD8+ T cells from blood, with Jurkat cell RNA spiked in. Receptors originate from a human donor in good health. Some libraries in this study had Jurkat cell RNA spiked in. Both conserved end residues are trimmed from each CDR3. The size entry is marked missing in some rows and otherwise reads once, few, many or a size class.

J | V | length | size | CDR3
TRBJ2-5 | TRBV3-1 | 17 | . | ASSPTDPKAGERLETQY
TRBJ1-1 | TRBV7-9 | 13 | . | TSSGEGQMNTEAF
TRBJ2-3 | TRBV10-1 | 15 | few | ASSERIYWALTDTQY
TRBJ1-5 | TRBV7-2 | 15 | . | ASGSPLVGYSNQSQH
TRBJ1-1 | TRBV30 | 12 | many | AWERTGLGTEAF
TRBJ2-3 | TRBV9 | 10 | many | ASSVVTDTQY
TRBJ2-1 | TRBV2 | 9 | many | ASSDGAEQF
TRBJ2-7 | TRBV5-4 | 12 | many | ASSFYTGGYEQY
TRBJ1-1 | TRBV6-5 | 14 | . | ASRWSLGEGNTEAF
TRBJ2-2 | TRBV24-1 | 10 | few | ATSDDTGELF
TRBJ2-3 | TRBV27 | 13 | many | ASSSAGTFLYTQY
TRBJ2-3 | TRBV5-5 | 13 | many | ASSSPDPSTDTQY
TRBJ2-1 | TRBV11-2 | 10 | many | ASSLVPDEQF
TRBJ2-7 | TRBV12-3/TRBV12-4 | 16 | few | ASSLDRTSGGASYEQY
TRBJ2-2 | TRBV7-9 | 13 | . | ASSSGTSEAGELF
TRBJ2-7 | TRBV5-4 | 14 | once | ASSLMRQSGPYEQY
TRBJ2-7 | TRBV7-2 | 11 | many | ASSLVLNYEQY
TRBJ2-1 | TRBV10-2 | 15 | few | ASSELDGGASYNEQF
TRBJ2-7 | TRBV10-3 | 12 | few | ATSGTQATYEQY
TRBJ2-1 | TRBV7-9 | 14 | . | ASSSMRREYYNEQF
TRBJ2-4 | TRBV12-3/TRBV12-4 | 11 | once | ASSFSLGGIQY
TRBJ1-1 | TRBV5-1 | 11 | . | ASSNGVVAEAF
TRBJ2-3 | TRBV13 | 14 | few | ASSLVVPLPGDTQY
TRBJ2-7 | TRBV19 | 13 | many | ASSPGPSLNYEQY
TRBJ1-1 | TRBV6-5 | 10 | many | ASSLQGTEAF
TRBJ1-1 | TRBV12-3/TRBV12-4 | 11 | many | ASTPRGLTEAF
TRBJ1-5 | TRBV20-1 | 14 | few | SAKGGPGERNQPQH